The clone carrying this T cell receptor beta chain was counted many times. Its cognate antigen is unknown. This sample was taken from a study of T cells in Graves' hyperthyroidism and ophthalmopathy. Study conclusions and caveats: Ophthalmopathy and stable hyperthyroidism were separated by a 13 V-J model.

TCR beta CDR3 regions were amplified from RNA. HTBI primers were the set used in a first-round RT-PCR of the TCR CDR3. TCRdb used MiXCR to reprocess the multiplex PCR reads, holding one entry per CDR3 protein. The sample records more than 150,000 distinct CDR3 sequences, about a sixth being singletons. V was trimmed by 8 bases and J by 7 bases, leaving 15 bases between them. The CDR3 runs to 13 residues. Germline lookup yields CDR1 MNHNS and CDR2 SASEGT. In patients aged 18 to 65, hyperthyroidism was newly diagnosed, with duration under 2 months. This chain connects TRBV6-1 to TRBJ2-1; no clear D. The sequence was obtained from a woman between 45 and 65 years old with Graves' hyperthyroidism. The sample was blood. This chain's CDR3 is CASSYSFRNEQFF. In nucleotides, the CDR3 is TGTGCCAGCTCCTATTCTTTTAGGAATGAGCAGTTCTTC.